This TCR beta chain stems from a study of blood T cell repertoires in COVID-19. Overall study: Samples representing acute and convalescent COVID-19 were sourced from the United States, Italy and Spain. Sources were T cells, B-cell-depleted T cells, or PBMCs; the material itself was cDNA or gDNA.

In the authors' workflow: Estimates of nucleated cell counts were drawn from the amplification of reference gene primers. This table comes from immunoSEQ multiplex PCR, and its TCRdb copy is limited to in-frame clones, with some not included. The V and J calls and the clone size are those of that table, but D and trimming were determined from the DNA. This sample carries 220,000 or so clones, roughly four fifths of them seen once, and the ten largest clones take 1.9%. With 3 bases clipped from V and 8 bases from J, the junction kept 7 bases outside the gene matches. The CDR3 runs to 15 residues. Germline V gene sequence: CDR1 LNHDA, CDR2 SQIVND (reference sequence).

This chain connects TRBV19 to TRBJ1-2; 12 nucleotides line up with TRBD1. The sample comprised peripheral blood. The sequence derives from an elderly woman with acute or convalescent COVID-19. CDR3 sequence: CASSILGQGARGYTF. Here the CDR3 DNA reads TGTGCCAGTAGTATCCTGGGACAGGGGGCAAGAGGCTACACCTTC.